Listed here are 9 T cell receptor beta chains from one sample, sequenced in a study of CD8 T cells in Susac syndrome. RNA, at roughly 0.5 to 1 ug, was reverse transcribed with random hexamers. One entry per CDR3 protein, called by TCRdb with MiXCR from the immunoSEQ multiplex PCR reads. The sample includes about 71,000 distinct CDR3 sequences, roughly 95% of them seen just once. Material: CD4+ T cells from PBMCs. These receptors all stem from a human donor with multiple sclerosis.

The genes are TRBV7-2 and TRBJ1-2; the D gene is possibly TRBD1 (5 bases). This CDR3 spans 14 amino acids. V lost 1 base to trimming and J lost 8 bases, with 14 bases between them. Germline V CDR1 and CDR2: SGHTA, FQGNSA. CDR3 loop: CASSLVRAGRGYTF. As DNA, the CDR3 is TGTGCCAGCAGCTTAGTGAGGGCAGGGAGAGGCTACACCTTC.

The CDR3, as DNA: TGTGCCAGTTCCCCGGGTCCGGTACCGAACACTGAAGCTTTCTTT. Translated: CASSPGPVPNTEAFF. The genes are TRBV19 and TRBJ1-1; D remains ambiguous. The CDR3 runs 15 residues. Trimming removed 8 bases from V and 1 base from J, with 17 bases in between. In germline, CDR1 is LNHDA, CDR2 SQIVND (reference sequence).

V and J are TRBV5-1 and TRBJ2-1, with 8 bases matching TRBD2. This CDR3 comprises 17 residues. Germline-derived CDR1 and CDR2 are SGHRS and YFSETQ. After removal of 1 base from V and 0 bases from J, the junction contained 6 bases not matched to a gene. The CDR3 protein is CASSLFAGGLSYNEQFF. In DNA, the CDR3 is TGCGCCAGCAGCTTGTTTGCGGGGGGCCTCTCCTACAATGAGCAGTTCTTC.

The table lists this clonotype with a count of one. The chain links TRBV3-1 to TRBJ1-6; D might be TRBD1 (5 bases). V was clipped by 4 bases and J by 10 bases, with 11 bases between them. Germline CDR1 and CDR2: LGHDT and YNNKEL (reference sequence). There are 13 residues in the CDR3. The CDR3, as DNA: TGTGCCAGCAGCCGGGACCTGGGGTCACCCCTCCACTTT. Its translation is CASSRDLGSPLHF.

This clonotype was recorded once. The chain has TRBV20-1 and TRBJ2-2; no clear D gene. There are 13 residues in the CDR3. Deletions cut 0 bases from V and 7 bases from J, with 9 bases between. Germline V lookup: CDR1 DFQATT, CDR2 SNEGSKA (reference sequence). The CDR3 nucleotides read TGCAGTGCTAGAGATCCGAGGATCGGGGAGCTGTTTTTT. Its protein product is CSARDPRIGELFF.

The chain combines TRBV12-3 or TRBV12-4 with TRBJ2-2; possibly TRBD1 for D (5 bases). The germline V and J ends were trimmed by 1 base and 0 bases, with 9 bases remaining between them. CDR3 size: 16 residues. CDR3 nucleotide sequence: TGTGCCAGCAGTTTAGGTGCAGGGACGAACACCGGGGAGCTGTTTTTT. Encoded protein: CASSLGAGTNTGELFF.

The chain joins TRBV12-3 or TRBV12-4 to TRBJ1-6; D is unclear. This CDR3 has 14 residues. Trimming shortened V by 3 bases and J by 7 bases, and 10 bases separated the two germline ends. The CDR3 DNA reads TGTGCCAGCAGTTTGAGTGAGCACAATTCACCCCTCCACTTT. Its protein is CASSLSEHNSPLHF.

J is TRBJ1-5 and V is TRBV20-1, with 7 bases fitting TRBD1. This CDR3 is 13 amino acids long. Per the germline V gene, CDR1 is DFQATT and CDR2 is SNEGSKA (reference sequence). Trimming at V came to 6 bases and at J to 2 bases, leaving 4 bases not matched to a gene. The CDR3 spells CSATDRRNQPQHF. The CDR3 nucleotides are TGCAGTGCGACGGACAGGCGCAATCAGCCCCAGCATTTT.

The gene calls are TRBV6-5 and TRBJ2-1; 13 nucleotides match TRBD2. There are 14 residues in the CDR3. Trimming cost V 4 bases and J 8 bases; bases outside gene matches: 2. The germline CDR1 and CDR2 sequences are MNHEY and SVGAGI. The CDR3 reads CASSWTSGGYEQFF. The CDR3 DNA follows: TGTGCCAGCAGTTGGACTAGCGGGGGCTATGAGCAGTTCTTC.